The subject of this entry is one T cell receptor beta chain. Its antigen is unidentified. The data are from a study of human T cells and chemical hapten exposure. Study details: While the approximately 24-week study was under way, patients received diphenylcyclopropenone on the scalp every week. Slight differences in pooled library volume were the main source of varying TCR yields across samples.

Trimming took off 6 bases at V and 2 bases at J, with 7 bases between the two ends. There are 12 residues in the CDR3. Broader study findings: PT1 expanded TCR counts and patch test score correlated positively.

A single record per CDR3 protein comes from TCRdb applying MiXCR to the RACE reads. The data hold about 110,000 distinct CDR3 sequences, with 12% observed a single time. Sample time point: pre-sensitization, week 0. Treatment meaning: therapeutic diphenylcyclopropenone sensitization with weekly scalp DPC. Alopecia patients deemed DPC-suitable, aged 18 to 70, excluding pregnancy. V usage is TRBV12-3 or TRBV12-4 and J usage is TRBJ1-2; unclear D gene. The receptor was derived from a woman in her forties or fifties with alopecia areata. Some clones in this sample may be carry-over from other donors' samples. The specimen was whole blood, collected in connection with sensitization to the hapten diphenylcyclopropenone (DPC). CDR3 DNA sequence: TGTGCCAGCAGCCAATTAAACTATGGCTACACCTTC. It yields the protein CASSQLNYGYTF.